These 17 T cell receptor beta chains were sequenced from one sample in a study of cytomegalovirus exposure and HLA in healthy donors. Primers: 60 Vbeta forward and 13 Jbeta reverse. Sequencing used immunoSEQ multiplex PCR; TCRdb keeps in-frame clones, though not all of them. Of a few hundred thousand clones in the sample, over 75% are singletons; the top ten hold 10% to 13%. Sequencing input: PBMCs. The receptors were gathered from a woman in her fifties or sixties in good health and CMV-seropositive.

The chain combines TRBV6-5 with TRBJ2-3, with TRBD1 identical over 7 bases. This CDR3 is 15 amino acids long. The germline gives CDR1 MNHEY, CDR2 SVGAGI. After removal of 2 bases from V and 5 bases from J, the junction contained 7 bases not matched to a gene. The CDR3 loop is CASSYRQGVVDTQYF. For the CDR3, the DNA is TGTGCCAGCAGTTACCGGCAGGGGGTTGTAGATACGCAGTATTTT.

This chain links TRBV4-2 with TRBJ2-7; TRBD2 matches at 9 bases. The CDR3 length is 16 residues. J lost 2 bases, V lost 0 bases, and 5 bases had no gene match. Germline V CDR1 and CDR2: LGHNA, YNFKEQ. Here the CDR3 reads CASSQDPGGGAYEQYF. In DNA, the CDR3 is TGTGCCAGCAGCCAAGATCCGGGCGGGGGGGCCTACGAGCAGTACTTC.

This rearrangement joins TRBV28 to TRBJ2-2; D is unresolved. Trimming shortened V by 3 bases and J by 3 bases, and 5 bases separated the two germline ends. Looked up from germline, CDR1 is MDHEN and CDR2 is SYDVKM. The CDR3 has 13 residues. DNA of the CDR3: TGTGCCAGCAGTTTCATTTACACCGGGGAGCTGTTTTTT. Its translation: CASSFIYTGELFF.

The chain has TRBV5-6 and TRBJ1-4; no definite D call. CDR1 is SGHDT and CDR2 is YYEEEE in the germline V gene. CDR3 length: 11 residues. Deletions cut 2 bases from V and 10 bases from J, with 6 bases between. The CDR3 coding sequence is TGTGCCAGCAGCTTTCTAGGAAAACTGTTTTTT. Protein product: CASSFLGKLFF.

The chain combines TRBV2 with TRBJ1-1, with 8 bases identical to TRBD1. Per germline, CDR1 SNHLY and CDR2 FYNNEI. CDR3 length equals 15 residues. Losses at the gene ends were 4 bases for V and 0 bases for J; bases not matched to a gene: 4. This CDR3 is CASSAQQGVNTEAFF. CDR3 DNA sequence: TGTGCCAGCAGTGCTCAACAGGGGGTGAACACTGAAGCTTTCTTT. Supplemented by reference TRBV2 and TRBJ1-1, the full variable domain reads EPEVTQTPSHQVTQMGQEVILRCVPISNHLYFYWYRQILGQKVEFLVSFYNNEISEKSEIFDDQFSVERPDGSNFTLKIRSTKLEDSAMYFCASSAQQGVNTEAFFGQGTRLTVV.

This clone was observed once. This chain uses TRBV4-2 with TRBJ2-1; D not resolved. The CDR3 runs to 16 residues. V lost 0 bases and J 0 bases, leaving 9 bases between the germline ends. Germline CDR1 LGHNA, CDR2 YNFKEQ. The CDR3 DNA reads TGTGCCAGCAGCCAAGATTTGCGGAGCTCCTACAATGAGCAGTTCTTC. This gives the protein CASSQDLRSSYNEQFF.

V and J are TRBV19 and TRBJ2-7; tentatively, D is TRBD1 (6 bases). The CDR3 extends over 18 amino acids. V was trimmed by 5 bases and J by 1 base, leaving 24 bases between them. Germline loops: CDR1 LNHDA, CDR2 SQIVND (reference sequence). This chain's CDR3 is CASSLYTRGSGDSYEQYF. The CDR3 DNA is TGTGCCAGTAGTCTTTACACTAGGGGGTCCGGGGATTCCTACGAGCAGTACTTC.

The chain couples TRBV18 to TRBJ1-4, with D possibly matching TRBD1 (5 bases). This CDR3 spans 14 amino acids. Germline V lookup: CDR1 KGHSH, CDR2 LQKENI. The V end lost 2 bases, the J end lost 4 bases, and 8 bases lay between the germline ends. CDR3 amino acids: CASSPGQGNEKLFF. The CDR3 nucleotides read TGTGCCAGCTCACCAGGGCAGGGTAATGAAAAACTGTTTTTT.

This clone has a handful of counts. The CDR3 protein is CASREDSSLGEAFF. The CDR3 DNA reads TGTGCCAGCAGAGAGGACAGCAGTTTGGGCGAAGCTTTCTTT. The chain joins TRBV6-1 to TRBJ1-1, with D tentatively TRBD1 (6 bases). This CDR3 comprises 14 residues. CDR1 is MNHNS and CDR2 is SASEGT in the germline V gene. The V and J ends lost 6 bases and 8 bases respectively, with 19 bases between them.

This chain uses TRBV5-5 with TRBJ2-6, with a tentative D call TRBD1 (5 bases). V was clipped by 4 bases and J by 0 bases, with 11 bases between them. From germline, CDR1 is SGHKS and CDR2 YYEKEE (reference sequence). The CDR3 is made up of 16 amino acids. The CDR3 loop is CASSHRQSSGANVLTF. The CDR3, as DNA: TGTGCCAGCAGCCACCGACAGAGCTCTGGGGCCAACGTCCTGACTTTC.

This sequence joins TRBV5-4 and TRBJ2-7; tentatively, D is TRBD1 (6 bases). Between the trimmed V and J ends, which lost 3 bases and 2 bases, there was a span of 21 bases. This CDR3 spans 17 amino acids. Per the germline V gene, CDR1 is SGHNT and CDR2 is YYREEE (reference sequence). The CDR3 sequence: CASSSGQSRSVPYEQYF. The CDR3 region has the DNA TGTGCCAGCAGCTCGGGACAAAGCCGATCAGTACCCTACGAGCAGTACTTC. The full variable domain, in which reference TRBV5-4 and TRBJ2-7 provide the parts outside the CDR3, is ETGVTQSPTHLIKTRGQQVTLRCSSQSGHNTVSWYQQALGQGPQFIFQYYREEENGRGNFPPRFSGLQFPNYSSELNVNALELDDSALYLCASSSGQSRSVPYEQYFGPGTRLTVT.

The chain combines TRBV6-5 with TRBJ1-1, with 7 bases matching TRBD1. Germline values: CDR1 MNHEY, CDR2 SVGAGI. After removal of 2 bases from V and 4 bases from J, the junction contained 7 bases not matched to a gene. CDR3 length: 15 residues. The CDR3 DNA is TGTGCCAGCAGTTACACGCTGACAGGGACCACTGAAGCTTTCTTT. Translation: CASSYTLTGTTEAFF.

Remarks on this clone: Distinct nucleotide sequences in the sample also encode this CDR3. The chain is built from TRBV5-1 and TRBJ1-2; 8 nucleotides agree with TRBD1. Germline CDR1 and CDR2: SGHRS and YFSETQ. V lost 4 bases to trimming and J lost 4 bases; unmatched junction nucleotides: 6. The CDR3 consists of 14 residues. CDR3 DNA sequence: TGCGCCAGCAGCCCTGGACAGGGATCCTATGGCTACACCTTC. Its protein product is CASSPGQGSYGYTF.

The CDR3 DNA follows: TGCGCCAGCAGCGCAAGACAGGGTCCCTACGAGCAGTACTTC. It yields the protein CASSARQGPYEQYF. The rearrangement uses TRBV5-1 and TRBJ2-7; TRBD1 matches at 7 bases. Germline lookup yields CDR1 SGHRS and CDR2 YFSETQ. The CDR3 is 14 residues long. J was trimmed by 2 bases and V by 4 bases; bases with no gene match: 6.

The rearrangement joins TRBV15 to TRBJ1-4; D may be TRBD1 (5 bases). V lost 3 bases and J 8 bases, leaving 10 bases between the germline ends. Germline V CDR1 and CDR2: LNHNV, YYDKDF (reference sequence). The CDR3 extends over 13 amino acids. DNA for the CDR3: TGTGCCACCAGCAGGGGAGGGGAGGAAAAACTGTTTTTT. Protein product: CATSRGGEEKLFF. Complete variable domain (other parts from reference TRBV15 and TRBJ1-4): DAMVIQNPRYQVTQFGKPVTLSCSQTLNHNVMYWYQQKSSQAPKLLFHYYDKDFNNEADTPDNFQSRRPNTSFCFLDIRSPGLGDTAMYLCATSRGGEEKLFFGSGTQLSVL.

This clone has just one count. This sequence joins TRBV6-5 and TRBJ1-4, with unresolved D. The germline V and J ends were trimmed by 1 base and 9 bases, with 9 bases remaining between them. The CDR3 contains 13 residues. Germline V lookup: CDR1 MNHEY, CDR2 SVGAGI. The CDR3 DNA is TGTGCCAGCAGTTACTACTCTGGGCAAAAACTGTTTTTT. This encodes CASSYYSGQKLFF.

V usage is TRBV5-4 and J usage is TRBJ1-2; D possibly corresponds to TRBD1 (6 bases). From germline, CDR1 is SGHNT and CDR2 YYREEE (reference sequence). CDR3 length equals 14 residues. V lost 4 bases to trimming and J lost 4 bases, with 14 bases between them. The CDR3 nucleotides read TGTGCCAGCAGCCCAGGTCAGGGGAGCTATGGCTACACCTTC. This translates into CASSPGQGSYGYTF.